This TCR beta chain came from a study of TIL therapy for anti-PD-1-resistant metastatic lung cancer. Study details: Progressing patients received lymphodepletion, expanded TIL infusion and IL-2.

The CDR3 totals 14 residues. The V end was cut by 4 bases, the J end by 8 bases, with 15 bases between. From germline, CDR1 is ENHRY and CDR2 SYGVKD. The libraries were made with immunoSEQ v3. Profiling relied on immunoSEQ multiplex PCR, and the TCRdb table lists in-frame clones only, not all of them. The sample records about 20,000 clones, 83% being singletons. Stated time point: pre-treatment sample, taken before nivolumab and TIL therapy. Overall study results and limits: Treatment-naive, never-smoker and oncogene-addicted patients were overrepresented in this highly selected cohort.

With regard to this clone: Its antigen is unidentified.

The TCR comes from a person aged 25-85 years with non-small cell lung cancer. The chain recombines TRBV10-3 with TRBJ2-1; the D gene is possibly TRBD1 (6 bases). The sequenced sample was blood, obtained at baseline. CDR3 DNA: TGTGCCATCAGTGCTGGAGGTGGGGGCCATGAGCAGTTCTTC. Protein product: CAISAGGGGHEQFF.